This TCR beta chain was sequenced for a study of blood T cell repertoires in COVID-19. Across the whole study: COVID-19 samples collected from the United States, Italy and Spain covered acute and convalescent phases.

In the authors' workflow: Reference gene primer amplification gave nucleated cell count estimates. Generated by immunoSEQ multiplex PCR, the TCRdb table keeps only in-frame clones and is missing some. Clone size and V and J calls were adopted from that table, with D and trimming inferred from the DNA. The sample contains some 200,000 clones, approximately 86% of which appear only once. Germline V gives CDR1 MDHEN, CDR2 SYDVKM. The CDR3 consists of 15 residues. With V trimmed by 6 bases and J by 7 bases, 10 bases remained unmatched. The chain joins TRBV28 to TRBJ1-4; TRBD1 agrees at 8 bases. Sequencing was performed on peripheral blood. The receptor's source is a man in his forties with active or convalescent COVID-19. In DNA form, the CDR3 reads TGTGCCAGCAGGGATGGGGACAGGCCCCTTGAAAAACTGTTTTTT. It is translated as CASRDGDRPLEKLFF.